This T cell receptor beta chain was observed in a study of cytomegalovirus exposure and HLA in healthy donors. The CDR3 totals 15 residues. Trimming removed 0 bases from V and 8 bases from J; junction bases left unmatched: 6. Germline loops: CDR1 SGHRS, CDR2 YFSETQ. Assay used: immunoSEQ multiplex PCR; TCRdb lists only in-frame clones, some missing. The profile shows 100,000 to 150,000 clones, 75% to 90% of them singletons. Specimen: PBMCs. This clonotype was sampled from a woman younger than 30 in good health and CMV-seronegative. The chain couples TRBV5-1 to TRBJ1-4; TRBD1 aligns across 8 bases. DNA for the CDR3: TGCGCCAGCAGCTTGGTTTCGGCAGGGGGCGAAAAACTGTTTTTT. Translation gives CASSLVSAGGEKLFF.